One and the same sample provided the 13 T cell receptor beta chains below, sequenced in a study of control samples from healthy donors and cancer patients. Using immunoSEQ multiplex PCR, the repertoire was profiled, and TCRdb retains in-frame clones only, with some absent. The repertoire holds 150,000 to 180,000 clones, with about 94% as singletons. Material for sequencing was blood. These TCRs come from a man in his forties or fifties in good health.

V is TRBV7-8 and J is TRBJ2-1; TRBD2 matches 10 bases. This CDR3 is 16 amino acids long. The V segment lost 5 bases and the J segment 1 base; nucleotides outside the gene matches: 5. Germline V gene lookup returns CDR1 SGHVS and CDR2 FQNEAQ. This CDR3 reads CASSSRLAGSYNEQFF. The CDR3 DNA reads TGTGCCAGCAGCAGTCGACTAGCGGGTTCCTACAATGAGCAGTTCTTC.

CDR3 residues: CASGWDRAYEQYF. The CDR3, as DNA: TGTGCTAGTGGATGGGACAGGGCCTACGAGCAGTACTTC. The chain carries TRBV12-5 and TRBJ2-7; 9 bases match TRBD1. The CDR3 runs 13 residues. Germline CDR1 LGHNT, CDR2 FRNRAP. The J segment lost 2 bases and the V segment lost 6 bases, leaving 2 bases of the junction unmatched.

This chain links TRBV24-1 with TRBJ2-3; either TRBD1 or TRBD2 may fit D (5 bases each). CDR1 and CDR2 (germline): KGHDR, SFDVKD. The CDR3 has 16 residues. V lost 0 bases and J lost 0, with 9 bases in between. This CDR3 is CATSDLRGESTDTQYF. The CDR3 DNA follows: TGTGCCACCAGTGATTTGCGAGGGGAAAGCACAGATACGCAGTATTTT.

The V gene is TRBV27, the J gene TRBJ2-7, with 11 bases that match TRBD1. There are 15 residues in the CDR3. Unmatched junction bases numbered 4, after V lost 3 bases and J lost 3 bases. Germline V gives CDR1 MNHEY, CDR2 SMNVEV (reference sequence). CDR3 in DNA: TGTGCCAGCAGTTTGGGACAGGGGGGAGGCTACGAGCAGTACTTC. Residues: CASSLGQGGGYEQYF.

This clone occurred once. The chain links TRBV4-3 to TRBJ2-7; D perhaps matches TRBD1 (8 bases). The CDR3 extends over 16 amino acids. In germline, CDR1 is LGHNA, CDR2 YSLEER. V lost 2 bases and J lost 4, with 18 bases in between. DNA of the CDR3: TGCGCCAGCAGCCAACCATCCCACAGGGGGGGATACGAGCAGTACTTC. Amino acids: CASSQPSHRGGYEQYF.

The chain combines TRBV18 with TRBJ1-3; D possibly corresponds to TRBD1 (6 bases). CDR1 KGHSH and CDR2 LQKENI come from the germline V gene. V shed 3 bases and J shed 3 bases, with 9 bases lying between them. The CDR3 runs to 14 residues. This CDR3 reads CASSPQTGGNTIYF. CDR3 DNA: TGTGCCAGCTCACCTCAGACAGGTGGAAACACCATATATTTT.

The J gene is TRBJ1-4, the V gene TRBV21-1. TRBV21-1 is tagged as a pseudogene. This CDR3 has 14 amino acids. The CDR3, as DNA: TGTGCCAGCAGACTAGATGCTCCTTCGTGGAAACTGTTTTTT. This encodes CASRLDAPSWKLFF.

This chain joins TRBV3-1 (or the pseudogene TRBV3-2) and TRBJ1-2, with a tentative D call TRBD1 (5 bases). The CDR3 loop spans 11 amino acids. V gave up 2 bases and J gave up 8 bases, with 6 bases separating them. From germline, CDR1 is LGHDT and CDR2 YNNKEL (reference sequence). CDR3 sequence (DNA): TGTGCCAGCAGCCAACCAGGGGGCTACACCTTC. It specifies CASSQPGGYTF.

J is TRBJ1-6 and V is TRBV28; maybe TRBD1 (5 bases). Germline V gene lookup returns CDR1 MDHEN and CDR2 SYDVKM. V lost 1 base and J lost 1, with 11 bases in between. The CDR3 is 17 amino acids. The CDR3 DNA sequence: TGTGCCAGCAGTTTATTGGGGGAGTGGTCCTATAATTCACCCCTCCACTTT. This gives the protein CASSLLGEWSYNSPLHF.

This clone was found once. The rearrangement uses TRBV19 and TRBJ1-1; 11 bases map to TRBD1. The V gene end was trimmed by 4 bases and the J gene end by 8 bases; junction bases not matched to a gene: 3. This CDR3 is built from 13 residues. Germline CDR1 is LNHDA and CDR2 is SQIVND (reference sequence). The CDR3 DNA is TGTGCCAGTAGTAGGACAGGGGGCTCGGAAGCTTTCTTT. Translating gives CASSRTGGSEAFF.

The chain links TRBV7-2 to TRBJ2-3, with 7 bases matching TRBD2. CDR1 is SGHTA and CDR2 is FQGNSA in the germline V gene. The ends lost 0 bases at V and 5 bases at J; junction bases unmatched: 5. This CDR3 contains 15 residues. The CDR3 bases are TGTGCCAGCAGCTTAGCGGGGGGGAAGGGAGATACGCAGTATTTT. The encoded protein is CASSLAGGKGDTQYF.

This clone was counted once. The rearrangement joins TRBV5-4 to TRBJ1-6; a possible D gene is TRBD1 (5 bases). Trimming stripped 0 bases from V and 10 bases from J, with 14 bases between. This CDR3 contains 15 residues. Per the germline V gene, CDR1 is SGHNT and CDR2 is YYREEE (reference sequence). In DNA, the CDR3 is TGTGCCAGCAGCTTGGCCGGTGGGACGGGCTCACCCCTCCACTTT. Its protein product is CASSLAGGTGSPLHF. Filled out from reference TRBV5-4 and TRBJ1-6, the complete variable domain reads ETGVTQSPTHLIKTRGQQVTLRCSSQSGHNTVSWYQQALGQGPQFIFQYYREEENGRGNFPPRFSGLQFPNYSSELNVNALELDDSALYLCASSLAGGTGSPLHFGNGTRLTVT.

Only one count was recorded for this clone. The rearrangement uses TRBV1 and TRBJ1-3. TRBV1 is a pseudogene segment. The CDR3 contains 17 residues. The CDR3 DNA reads as TGCACCAGCAACCAAGCCCGGACGTCGACCTCTGGAAACACCATATATTTT. Translating gives CTSNQARTSTSGNTIYF.